This T cell receptor beta chain was sequenced for a study of glioma-infiltrating T cells after dendritic cell vaccination. Study in general: Three intradermal dendritic cell vaccine injections were given every two weeks.

Patients had residual fresh-frozen tumor tissue and more than two years of survival data. Up to about 2 ug genomic DNA was used for TCRB CDR3 amplification. This table comes from immunoSEQ multiplex PCR, and its TCRdb copy is limited to in-frame clones, with some not included. The data hold 85,000 to 110,000 clones, with 80% to 90% observed a single time. The specimen comprised blood, sampled before dendritic cell vaccination. This TCR came from a human donor with glioblastoma.

The CDR3 DNA follows: TGCAGCGTAGCCGGCTACACCTTC. Translating it yields CSVAGYTF. The rearrangement joins TRBV29-1 to TRBJ1-2, with unresolved D. The CDR3 has 8 residues. The ends were cut back, 6 bases at V and 8 bases at J, with 4 bases in the middle. Germline V gene data show CDR1 as SQVTM and CDR2 as ANQGSEA.